Listed below are T cell receptor beta chains from one sample, sequenced in a study of shared clonotypes between healthy human individuals. Libraries were prepared by immunoSEQ multiplex PCR; TCRdb keeps only in-frame clonotypes and omits some of them. The table has 2 million to 2.5 million clones, 93% seen once. Input material: naive CD4+ T cells from PBMCs. These receptors all come from a man aged 18 to 29 in good health. Some clones in this sample may be carry-over from other donors' samples. Each CDR3 is given with its conserved first and last residue. Each record gives: D gene, J gene, clone size, V gene, CDR3 DNA, CDR3 protein. The D gene is left open where the match is weak. Part of the rows lack a size; the others show once, few, many or a class for expanded clones.

d_gene: -
j_gene: TRBJ1-5
abundance: few
v_gene: TRBV25-1
CDR3nt: TGTGCCAGCAGTGGCACAGGTGGCAATCAGCCCCAGCATTTT
CDR3aa: CASSGTGGNQPQHF

d_gene: TRBD1
j_gene: TRBJ1-2
abundance: -
v_gene: TRBV28
CDR3nt: TGTGCCAGCAGCTCGACAGGGGTCCTCGGACTTGGCTACACCTTC
CDR3aa: CASSSTGVLGLGYTF

d_gene: -
j_gene: TRBJ1-5
abundance: -
v_gene: TRBV5-4
CDR3nt: TGTGCCAGCAGCTTGGGGGGAGATGGTCCCAATCAGCCCCAGCATTTT
CDR3aa: CASSLGGDGPNQPQHF

d_gene: TRBD2
j_gene: TRBJ2-1
abundance: -
v_gene: TRBV27
CDR3nt: TGTGCCAGCAGACCAGTGGGACTAGCGGGAGGGGCGGGCTCCTACAATGAGCAGTTCTTC
CDR3aa: CASRPVGLAGGAGSYNEQFF

d_gene: -
j_gene: TRBJ2-1
abundance: -
v_gene: TRBV7-8
CDR3nt: TGTGCCAGCAGCTTAGTCTTGTCGGCGGGACTTAACAATGAGCAGTTCTTC
CDR3aa: CASSLVLSAGLNNEQFF

d_gene: -
j_gene: TRBJ1-1
abundance: -
v_gene: TRBV5-1
CDR3nt: TGCGCCAGCAGCTTGATTCAGGGAATGAACACTGAAGCTTTCTTT
CDR3aa: CASSLIQGMNTEAFF

d_gene: -
j_gene: TRBJ2-7
abundance: -
v_gene: TRBV7-2
CDR3nt: TGTGCCAGCAGCTTAGGGCAGGGTGTGTACGAGCAGTACTTC
CDR3aa: CASSLGQGVYEQYF

d_gene: TRBD2
j_gene: TRBJ2-3
abundance: -
v_gene: TRBV5-1
CDR3nt: TGCGCCAGCAGGGGACTAGCGGGCACAGATACGCAGTATTTT
CDR3aa: CASRGLAGTDTQYF

d_gene: TRBD2
j_gene: TRBJ2-3
abundance: -
v_gene: TRBV7-3
CDR3nt: TGTGCCAGCAGCTTAAAATCGGGAGGCGTCACAGATACGCAGTATTTT
CDR3aa: CASSLKSGGVTDTQYF

d_gene: TRBD2
j_gene: TRBJ2-3
abundance: -
v_gene: TRBV19
CDR3nt: TGTGCCAGTAGTATAGAGCTAGCGGCCACAGATACGCAGTATTTT
CDR3aa: CASSIELAATDTQYF

d_gene: -
j_gene: TRBJ2-2
abundance: -
v_gene: TRBV19
CDR3nt: TGTGCCAGCCTTATGGGCCCGGGAAGCCCCACCGGGGAGCTGTTTTTT
CDR3aa: CASLMGPGSPTGELFF

d_gene: -
j_gene: TRBJ2-2
abundance: -
v_gene: TRBV28
CDR3nt: TGTGCCAGTTACCGGGACAAGAACACCGGGGAGCTGTTTTTT
CDR3aa: CASYRDKNTGELFF

d_gene: -
j_gene: TRBJ2-5
abundance: once
v_gene: TRBV19
CDR3nt: TGTGCCAGTAAAGACGTCGAGACCCAGTACTTC
CDR3aa: CASKDVETQYF

d_gene: -
j_gene: TRBJ2-7
abundance: -
v_gene: TRBV7-7
CDR3nt: TGTGCCAGCAGCGCAGGGACACACTACGAGCAGTACTTC
CDR3aa: CASSAGTHYEQYF

d_gene: -
j_gene: TRBJ2-3
abundance: -
v_gene: TRBV30
CDR3nt: TGTGCCTGGAGTTTGAGCACAGATACGCAGTATTTT
CDR3aa: CAWSLSTDTQYF

d_gene: TRBD1
j_gene: TRBJ1-3
abundance: -
v_gene: TRBV9
CDR3nt: TGTGCCAGCAGCGTAGCCGGGACAGGGTCAGACTCTGGAAACACCATATATTTT
CDR3aa: CASSVAGTGSDSGNTIYF

d_gene: -
j_gene: TRBJ2-3
abundance: -
v_gene: TRBV18
CDR3nt: TGTGCCAGCTCACCATCGAGTAGCCCAGATACGCAGTATTTT
CDR3aa: CASSPSSSPDTQYF

d_gene: -
j_gene: TRBJ2-7
abundance: -
v_gene: TRBV5-1
CDR3nt: TGCGCCAGCAGCTTGTATGTGGAGTCCTACGAGCAGTACTTC
CDR3aa: CASSLYVESYEQYF

d_gene: -
j_gene: TRBJ1-5
abundance: -
v_gene: TRBV30
CDR3nt: TGTGCCTGGAGCCAAGCTAGCAATCAGCCCCAGCATTTT
CDR3aa: CAWSQASNQPQHF

d_gene: TRBD1
j_gene: TRBJ2-2
abundance: -
v_gene: TRBV10-3
CDR3nt: TGTGCCGGACGGGACAGGGTCACCGGGGAGCTGTTTTTT
CDR3aa: CAGRDRVTGELFF

d_gene: -
j_gene: TRBJ2-1
abundance: -
v_gene: TRBV6-4
CDR3nt: TGTGCCAGCAGCCCGCAGGGTATCGAATACAATGAGCAGTTCTTC
CDR3aa: CASSPQGIEYNEQFF

d_gene: -
j_gene: TRBJ1-2
abundance: once
v_gene: TRBV5-8
CDR3nt: TGTGCCAGCAGCTTGAGGGGAGCTAACTATGGCTACACCTTC
CDR3aa: CASSLRGANYGYTF